The clone carrying this TCR beta chain was detected ten times or more. As yet, its antigen is unknown. It was with unique molecular identifiers that the TCRbeta library was prepared. MiXCR was run by TCRdb on the PCR reads, yielding one entry per CDR3 protein. The table lists approximately 650,000 distinct CDR3 sequences, approximately 14% of them singletons. The data are from a study of T-cell reconstitution after alpha-beta-depleted transplantation in children. General study findings and limits: A year post-transplant, T-cell counts and diversity derived mostly from newly produced T cells. Several patients had high TCRbeta diversity at day 60; it came from surviving recipient T cells and thymic progenitors. About two months after transplant, alpha-beta T cells reportedly came from several hundred expanded graft clones.

This CDR3 is built from 15 residues. The trim removed 5 bases at V and 5 bases at J, leaving 8 bases unmatched. Per germline, CDR1 SGHRS and CDR2 YFSETQ. The source is a girl aged 2 to 10 with congenital amegakaryocytic thrombocytopenia, due to receive a stem cell transplant. V is TRBV5-1 and J is TRBJ2-1; TRBD2 agrees at 9 bases. Here the sequenced sample was PBMCs, taken before TCRalphabeta/CD19-depleted stem cell transplant. CDR3 residues: CASRNGLAKNNEQFF. CDR3 sequence (DNA): TGCGCCAGCAGAAATGGACTAGCGAAGAACAATGAGCAGTTCTTC. The entire variable domain, with the rest obtained from reference TRBV5-1 and TRBJ2-1, is as follows: KAGVTQTPRYLIKTRGQQVTLSCSPISGHRSVSWYQQTPGQGLQFLFEYFSETQRNKGNFPGRFSGRQFSNSRSEMNVSTLELGDSALYLCASRNGLAKNNEQFFGPGTRLTVL.